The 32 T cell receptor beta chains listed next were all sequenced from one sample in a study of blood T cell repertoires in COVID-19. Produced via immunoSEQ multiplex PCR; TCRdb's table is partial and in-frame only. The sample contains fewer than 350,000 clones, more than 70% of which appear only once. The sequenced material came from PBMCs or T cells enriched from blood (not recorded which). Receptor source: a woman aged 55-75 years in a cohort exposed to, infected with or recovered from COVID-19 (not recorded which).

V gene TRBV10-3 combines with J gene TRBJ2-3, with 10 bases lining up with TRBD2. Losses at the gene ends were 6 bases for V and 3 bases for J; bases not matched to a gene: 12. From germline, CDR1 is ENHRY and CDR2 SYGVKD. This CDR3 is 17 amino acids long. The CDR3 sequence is CAISEAAGGVWTDTQYF. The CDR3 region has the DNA TGTGCCATCAGCGAGGCAGCGGGAGGGGTTTGGACAGATACGCAGTATTTT.

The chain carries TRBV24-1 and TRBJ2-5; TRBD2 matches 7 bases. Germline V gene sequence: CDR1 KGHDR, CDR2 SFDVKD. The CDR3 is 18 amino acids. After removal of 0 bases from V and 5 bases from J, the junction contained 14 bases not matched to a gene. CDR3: CATSDLRGDSWGGETQYF. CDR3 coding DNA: TGTGCCACCAGTGATTTGCGGGGGGACTCCTGGGGAGGGGAGACCCAGTACTTC.

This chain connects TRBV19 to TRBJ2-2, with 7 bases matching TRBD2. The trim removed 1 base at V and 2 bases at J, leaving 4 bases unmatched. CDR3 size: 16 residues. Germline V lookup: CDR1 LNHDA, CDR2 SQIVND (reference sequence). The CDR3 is CASSIAGTTNTGELFF. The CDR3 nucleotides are TGTGCCAGTAGTATAGCTGGGACTACCAACACCGGGGAGCTGTTTTTT.

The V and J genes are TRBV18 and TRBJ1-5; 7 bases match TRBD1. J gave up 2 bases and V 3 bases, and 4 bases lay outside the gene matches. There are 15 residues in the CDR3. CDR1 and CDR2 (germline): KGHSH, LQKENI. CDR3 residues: CASSPPTGGNQPQHF. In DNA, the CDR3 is TGTGCCAGCTCACCGCCTACAGGGGGCAATCAGCCCCAGCATTTT. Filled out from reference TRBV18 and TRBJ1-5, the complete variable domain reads NAGVMQNPRHLVRRRGQEARLRCSPMKGHSHVYWYRQLPEEGLKFMVYLQKENIIDESGMPKERFSAEFPKEGPSILRIQQVVRGDSAAYFCASSPPTGGNQPQHFGDGTRLSIL.

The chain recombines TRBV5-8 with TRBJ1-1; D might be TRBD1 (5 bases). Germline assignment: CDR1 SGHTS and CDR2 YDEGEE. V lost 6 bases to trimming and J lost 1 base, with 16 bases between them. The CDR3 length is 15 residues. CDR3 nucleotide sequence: TGTGCCAGCACCCGGGGGAGGATACGGAACACTGAAGCTTTCTTT. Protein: CASTRGRIRNTEAFF.

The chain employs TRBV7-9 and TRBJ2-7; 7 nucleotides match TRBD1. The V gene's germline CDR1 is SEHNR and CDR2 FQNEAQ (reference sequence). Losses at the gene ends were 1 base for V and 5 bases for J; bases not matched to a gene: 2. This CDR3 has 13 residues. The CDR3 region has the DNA TGTGCCAGCAGCTTAGTGGGACAGAACGAGCAGTACTTC. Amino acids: CASSLVGQNEQYF.

The CDR3 DNA sequence: TGTGCCAGTAGTATAGGAACACCCAGCAATCAGCCCCAGCATTTT. As protein: CASSIGTPSNQPQHF. The V gene is TRBV19, the J gene TRBJ1-5; D gene uncertain. This CDR3 contains 15 residues. Trimming removed 1 base at V and 1 base at J, with 8 bases between. Germline values: CDR1 LNHDA, CDR2 SQIVND (reference sequence).

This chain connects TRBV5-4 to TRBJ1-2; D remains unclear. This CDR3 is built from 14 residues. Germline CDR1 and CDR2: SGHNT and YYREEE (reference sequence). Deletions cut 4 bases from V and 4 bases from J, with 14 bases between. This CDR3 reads CASSPAVRGYGYTF. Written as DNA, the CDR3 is TGTGCCAGCAGCCCGGCAGTTCGGGGCTATGGCTACACCTTC.

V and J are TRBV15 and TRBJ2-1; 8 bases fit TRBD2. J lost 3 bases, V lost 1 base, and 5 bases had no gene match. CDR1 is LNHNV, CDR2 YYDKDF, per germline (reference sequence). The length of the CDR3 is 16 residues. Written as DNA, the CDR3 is TGTGCCACCAGCAGAGGTGGCGGGGGGCTCTACAATGAGCAGTTCTTC. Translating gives CATSRGGGGLYNEQFF.

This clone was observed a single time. The CDR3 DNA follows: TGTGCCAGCAGCCAGGCACTAGCGGTTACAGATACGCAGTATTTT. Protein product: CASSQALAVTDTQYF. This chain joins TRBV7-2 and TRBJ2-3; TRBD2 matches at 8 bases. With 5 bases clipped from V and 3 bases from J, the junction kept 7 bases outside the gene matches. Germline CDR1 reads SGHTA; CDR2 reads FQGNSA. CDR3 size: 15 residues.

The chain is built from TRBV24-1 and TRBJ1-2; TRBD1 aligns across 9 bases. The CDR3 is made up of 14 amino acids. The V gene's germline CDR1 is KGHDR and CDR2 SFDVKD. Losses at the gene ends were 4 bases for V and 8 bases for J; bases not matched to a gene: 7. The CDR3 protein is CATSEDRGFSGYTF. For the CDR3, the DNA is TGTGCCACCAGTGAGGACAGGGGTTTTTCGGGCTACACCTTC.

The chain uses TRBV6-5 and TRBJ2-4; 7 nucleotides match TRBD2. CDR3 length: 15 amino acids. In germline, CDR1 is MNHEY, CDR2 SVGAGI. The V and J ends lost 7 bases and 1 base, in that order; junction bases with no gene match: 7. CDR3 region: CASTPLGGAKNIQYF. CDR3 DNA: TGTGCCAGCACGCCCCTCGGGGGGGCCAAAAACATTCAGTACTTC.

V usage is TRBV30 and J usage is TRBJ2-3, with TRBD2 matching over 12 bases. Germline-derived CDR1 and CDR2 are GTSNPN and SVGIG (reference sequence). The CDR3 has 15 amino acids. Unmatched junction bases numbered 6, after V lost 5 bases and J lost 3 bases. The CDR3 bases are TGTGCCTGGGGACTAGCGGGACTTGGAACAGATACGCAGTATTTT. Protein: CAWGLAGLGTDTQYF.

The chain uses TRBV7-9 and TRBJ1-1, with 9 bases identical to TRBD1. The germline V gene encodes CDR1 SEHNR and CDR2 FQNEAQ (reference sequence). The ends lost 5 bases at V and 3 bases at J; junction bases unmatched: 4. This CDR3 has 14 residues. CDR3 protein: CASSQQGADTEAFF. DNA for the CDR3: TGTGCCAGCAGCCAACAGGGGGCTGACACTGAAGCTTTCTTT.

The CDR3: CSAPTANGYTF. The CDR3 DNA reads as TGCAGTGCGCCGACAGCGAATGGCTACACCTTC. The V call is TRBV20-1, the J call TRBJ1-2; the D gene is possibly TRBD1 (5 bases). CDR1 is DFQATT, CDR2 SNEGSKA, per germline (reference sequence). V lost 6 bases and J lost 6, with 11 bases in between. CDR3 size: 11 residues.

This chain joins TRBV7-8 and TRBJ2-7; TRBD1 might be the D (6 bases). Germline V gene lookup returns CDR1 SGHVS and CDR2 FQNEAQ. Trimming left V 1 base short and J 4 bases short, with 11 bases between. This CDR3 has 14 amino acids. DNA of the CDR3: TGTGCCAGCAGCTTAGTTGAGGGGGAGTACGAGCAGTACTTC. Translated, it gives CASSLVEGEYEQYF. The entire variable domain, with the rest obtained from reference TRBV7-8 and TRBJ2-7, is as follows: GAGVSQSPRYKVAKRGQDVALRCDPISGHVSLFWYQQALGQGPEFLTYFQNEAQLDKSGLPSDRFFAERPEGSVSTLKIQRTQQEDSAVYLCASSLVEGEYEQYFGPGTRLTVT.

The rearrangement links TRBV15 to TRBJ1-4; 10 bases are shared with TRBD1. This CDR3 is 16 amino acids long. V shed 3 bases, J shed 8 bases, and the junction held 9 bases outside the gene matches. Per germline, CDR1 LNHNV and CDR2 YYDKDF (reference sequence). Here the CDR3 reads CATSSGGQGGGEKLFF. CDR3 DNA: TGTGCCACCAGCAGTGGAGGACAGGGGGGCGGCGAAAAACTGTTTTTT.

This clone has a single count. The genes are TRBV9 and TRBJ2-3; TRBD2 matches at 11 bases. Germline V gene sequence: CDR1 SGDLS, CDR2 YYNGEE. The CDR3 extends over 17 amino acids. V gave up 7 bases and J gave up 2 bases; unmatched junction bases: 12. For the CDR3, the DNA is TGTGCCAGCGGATCTCCTTGGGGACTAGCGGACACAGATACGCAGTATTTT. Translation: CASGSPWGLADTDTQYF.

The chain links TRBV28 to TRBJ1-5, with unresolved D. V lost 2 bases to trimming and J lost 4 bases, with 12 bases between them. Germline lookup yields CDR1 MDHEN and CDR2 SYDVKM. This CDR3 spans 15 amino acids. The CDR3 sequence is CASSLGRSPNQPQHF. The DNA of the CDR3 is TGTGCCAGCAGTTTAGGCAGGTCCCCTAATCAGCCCCAGCATTTT.

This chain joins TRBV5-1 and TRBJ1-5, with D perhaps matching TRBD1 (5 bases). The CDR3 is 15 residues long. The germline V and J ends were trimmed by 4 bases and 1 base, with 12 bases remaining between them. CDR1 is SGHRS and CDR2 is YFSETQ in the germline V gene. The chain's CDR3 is CASSLGPGSNQPQHF. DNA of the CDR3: TGCGCCAGCAGCCTGGGACCGGGGAGCAATCAGCCCCAGCATTTT.

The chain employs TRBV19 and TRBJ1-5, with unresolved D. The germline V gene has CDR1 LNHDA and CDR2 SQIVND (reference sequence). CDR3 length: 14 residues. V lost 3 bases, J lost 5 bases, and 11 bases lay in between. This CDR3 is CASSMTRGDQPQHF. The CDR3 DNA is TGTGCCAGTAGTATGACCCGAGGTGATCAGCCCCAGCATTTT.

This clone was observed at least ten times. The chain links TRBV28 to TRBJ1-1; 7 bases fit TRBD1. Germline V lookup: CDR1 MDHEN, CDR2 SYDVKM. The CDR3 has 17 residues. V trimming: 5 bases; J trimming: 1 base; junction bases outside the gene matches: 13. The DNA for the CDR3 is TGTGCCAGCAGTCCTAATACCTACAGGGGTGGGAACACTGAAGCTTTCTTT. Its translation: CASSPNTYRGGNTEAFF.

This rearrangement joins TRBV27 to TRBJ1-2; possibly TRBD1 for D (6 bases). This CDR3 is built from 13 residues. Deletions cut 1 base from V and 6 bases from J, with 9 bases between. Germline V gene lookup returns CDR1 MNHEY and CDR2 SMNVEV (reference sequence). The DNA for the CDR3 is TGTGCCAGCAGTTTATGGGCAGGGGATGGCTACACCTTC. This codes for CASSLWAGDGYTF.

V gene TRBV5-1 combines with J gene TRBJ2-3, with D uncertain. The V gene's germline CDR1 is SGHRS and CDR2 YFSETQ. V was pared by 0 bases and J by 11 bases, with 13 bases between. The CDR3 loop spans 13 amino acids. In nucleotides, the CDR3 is TGCGCCAGCAGCTTGGCGACTGCCCTGGGGCAGTATTTT. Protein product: CASSLATALGQYF.

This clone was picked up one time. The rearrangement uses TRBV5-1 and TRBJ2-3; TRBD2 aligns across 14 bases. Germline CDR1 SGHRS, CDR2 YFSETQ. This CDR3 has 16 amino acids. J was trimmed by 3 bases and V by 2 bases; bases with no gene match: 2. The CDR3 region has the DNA TGCGCCAGCAGCTTCGGGACTAGCGGGAGAACAGATACGCAGTATTTT. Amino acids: CASSFGTSGRTDTQYF.

In DNA, the CDR3 is TGTGCCAGCAGCACGGACAGGTCCGGGGAGCTGTTTTTT. The encoded protein is CASSTDRSGELFF. The chain uses TRBV5-6 and TRBJ2-2; 7 bases agree with TRBD1. The V gene end was trimmed by 4 bases and the J gene end by 6 bases; junction bases not matched to a gene: 3. The germline V gene encodes CDR1 SGHDT and CDR2 YYEEEE. CDR3 size: 13 residues.

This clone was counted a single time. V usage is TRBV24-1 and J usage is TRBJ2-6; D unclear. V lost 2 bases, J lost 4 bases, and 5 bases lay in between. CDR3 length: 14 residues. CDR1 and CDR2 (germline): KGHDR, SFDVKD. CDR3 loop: CATSDSLGANVLTF. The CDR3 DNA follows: TGTGCCACCAGTGATTCTTTGGGGGCCAACGTCCTGACTTTC.

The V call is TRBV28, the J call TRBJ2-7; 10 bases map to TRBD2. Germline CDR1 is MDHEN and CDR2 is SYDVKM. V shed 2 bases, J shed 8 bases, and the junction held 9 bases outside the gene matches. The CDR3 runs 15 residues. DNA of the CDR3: TGTGCCAGCAGTTTAACTAGCGGGGCCAGAGTCAAGCAGTACTTC. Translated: CASSLTSGARVKQYF. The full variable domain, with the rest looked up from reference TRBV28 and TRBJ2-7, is DVKVTQSSRYLVKRTGEKVFLECVQDMDHENMFWYRQDPGLGLRLIYFSYDVKMKEKGDIPEGYSVSREKKERFSLILESASTNQTSMYLCASSLTSGARVKQYFGPGTRLTVT.

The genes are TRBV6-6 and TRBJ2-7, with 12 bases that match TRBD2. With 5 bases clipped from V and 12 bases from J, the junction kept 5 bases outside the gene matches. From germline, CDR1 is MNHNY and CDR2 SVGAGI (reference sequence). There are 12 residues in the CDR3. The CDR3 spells CASSLLAGGWYF. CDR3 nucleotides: TGTGCCAGCAGTCTACTAGCGGGAGGTTGGTACTTC.

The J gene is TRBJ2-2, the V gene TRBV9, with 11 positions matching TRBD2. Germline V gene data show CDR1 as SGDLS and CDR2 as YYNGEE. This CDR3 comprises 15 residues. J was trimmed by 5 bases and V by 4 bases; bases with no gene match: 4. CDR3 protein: CASSPRTSGTGELFF. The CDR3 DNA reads TGTGCCAGCAGCCCCCGGACTAGCGGGACCGGGGAGCTGTTTTTT.

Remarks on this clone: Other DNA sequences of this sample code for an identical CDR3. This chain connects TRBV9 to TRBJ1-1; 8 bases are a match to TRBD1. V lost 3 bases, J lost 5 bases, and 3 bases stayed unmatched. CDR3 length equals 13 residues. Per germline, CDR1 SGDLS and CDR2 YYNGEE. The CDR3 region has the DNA TGTGCCAGCAGCGCTACAGGGGGGACTGAAGCTTTCTTT. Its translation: CASSATGGTEAFF.

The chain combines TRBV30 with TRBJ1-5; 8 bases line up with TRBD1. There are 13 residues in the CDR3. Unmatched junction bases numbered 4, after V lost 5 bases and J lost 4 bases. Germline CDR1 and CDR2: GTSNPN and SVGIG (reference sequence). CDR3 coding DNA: TGTGCCTGGGACAGGGGCCAGAATCAGCCCCAGCATTTT. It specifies CAWDRGQNQPQHF.